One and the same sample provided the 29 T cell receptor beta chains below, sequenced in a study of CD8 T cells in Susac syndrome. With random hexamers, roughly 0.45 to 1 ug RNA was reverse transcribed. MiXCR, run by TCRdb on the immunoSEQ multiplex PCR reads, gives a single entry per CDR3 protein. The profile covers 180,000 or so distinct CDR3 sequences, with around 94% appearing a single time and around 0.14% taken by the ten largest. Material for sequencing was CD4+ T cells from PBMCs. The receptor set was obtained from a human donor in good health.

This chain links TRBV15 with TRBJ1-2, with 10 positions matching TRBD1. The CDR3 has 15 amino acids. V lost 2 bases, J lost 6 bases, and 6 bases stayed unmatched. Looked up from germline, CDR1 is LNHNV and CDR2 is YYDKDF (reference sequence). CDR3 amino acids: CATSRSPGTGDGYTF. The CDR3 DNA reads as TGTGCCACCAGCAGATCCCCCGGGACAGGGGATGGCTACACCTTC.

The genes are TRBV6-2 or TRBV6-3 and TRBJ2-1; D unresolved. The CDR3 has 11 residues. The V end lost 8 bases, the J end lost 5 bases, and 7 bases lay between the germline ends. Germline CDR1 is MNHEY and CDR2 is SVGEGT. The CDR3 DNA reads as TGTGCCAGCCTTAGAAACAATGAGCAGTTCTTC. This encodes CASLRNNEQFF.

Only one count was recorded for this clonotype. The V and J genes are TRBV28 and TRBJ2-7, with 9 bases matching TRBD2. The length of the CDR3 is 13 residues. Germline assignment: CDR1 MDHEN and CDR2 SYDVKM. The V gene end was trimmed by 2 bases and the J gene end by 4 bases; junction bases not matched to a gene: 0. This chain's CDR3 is CASSLLAGYEQYF. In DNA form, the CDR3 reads TGTGCCAGCAGTTTACTAGCGGGGTACGAGCAGTACTTC.

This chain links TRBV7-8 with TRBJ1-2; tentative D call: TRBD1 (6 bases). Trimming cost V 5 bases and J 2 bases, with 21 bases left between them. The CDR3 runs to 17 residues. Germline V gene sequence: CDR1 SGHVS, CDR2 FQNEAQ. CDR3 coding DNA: TGTGCCAGCAGCCCGGCGAGGGGGGGCCCTTTCAACTATGGCTACACCTTC. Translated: CASSPARGGPFNYGYTF.

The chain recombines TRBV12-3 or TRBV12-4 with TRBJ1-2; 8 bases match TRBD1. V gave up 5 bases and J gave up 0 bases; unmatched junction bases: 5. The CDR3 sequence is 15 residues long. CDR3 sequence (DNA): TGTGCCAGCAGTGGACAGGGTGAGGCTAACTATGGCTACACCTTC. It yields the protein CASSGQGEANYGYTF.

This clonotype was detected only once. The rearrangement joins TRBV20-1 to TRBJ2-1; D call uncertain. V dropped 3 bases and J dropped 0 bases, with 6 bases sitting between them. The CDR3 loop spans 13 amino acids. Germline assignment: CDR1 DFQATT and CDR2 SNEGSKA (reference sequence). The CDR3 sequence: CSARWSSYNEQFF. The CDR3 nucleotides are TGCAGTGCTAGGTGGAGCTCCTACAATGAGCAGTTCTTC.

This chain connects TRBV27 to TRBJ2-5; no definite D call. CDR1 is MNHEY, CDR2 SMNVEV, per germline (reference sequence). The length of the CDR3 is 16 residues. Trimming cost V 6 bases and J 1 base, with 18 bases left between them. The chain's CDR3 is CASRHKPAATQETQYF. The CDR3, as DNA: TGTGCCAGCAGACACAAACCGGCAGCCACCCAAGAGACCCAGTACTTC.

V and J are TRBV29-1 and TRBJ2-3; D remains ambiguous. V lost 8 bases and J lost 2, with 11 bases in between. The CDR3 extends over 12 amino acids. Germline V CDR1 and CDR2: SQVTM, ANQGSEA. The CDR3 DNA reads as TGCAGCATCCTAGTCGACACAGATACGCAGTATTTT. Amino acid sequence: CSILVDTDTQYF.

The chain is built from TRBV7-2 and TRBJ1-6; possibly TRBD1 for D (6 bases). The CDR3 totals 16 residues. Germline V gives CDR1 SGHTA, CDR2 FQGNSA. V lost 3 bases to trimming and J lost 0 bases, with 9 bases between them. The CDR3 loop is CASSLQGSSYNSPLHF. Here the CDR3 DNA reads TGTGCCAGCAGCTTGCAGGGGAGCTCCTATAATTCACCCCTCCACTTT.

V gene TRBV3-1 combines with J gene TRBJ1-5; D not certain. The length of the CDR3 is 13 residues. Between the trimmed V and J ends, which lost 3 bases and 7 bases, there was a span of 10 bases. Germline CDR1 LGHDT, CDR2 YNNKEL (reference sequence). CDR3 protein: CASSQGTRQPQHF. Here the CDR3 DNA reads TGTGCCAGCAGCCAGGGTACCCGCCAGCCCCAGCATTTT.

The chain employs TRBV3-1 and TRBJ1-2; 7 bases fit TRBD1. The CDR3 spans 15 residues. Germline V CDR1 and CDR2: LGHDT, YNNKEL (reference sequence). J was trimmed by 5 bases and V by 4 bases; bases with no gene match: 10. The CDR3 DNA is TGTGCCAGCAGCCGGGGGGACAGTCTCGTATATGGCTACACCTTC. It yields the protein CASSRGDSLVYGYTF.

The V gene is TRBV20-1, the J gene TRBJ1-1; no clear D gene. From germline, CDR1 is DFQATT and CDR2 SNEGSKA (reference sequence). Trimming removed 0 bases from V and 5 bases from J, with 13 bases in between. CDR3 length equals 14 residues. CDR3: CSAREGTRGTEAFF. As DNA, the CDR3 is TGCAGTGCTAGAGAGGGCACCCGAGGGACTGAAGCTTTCTTT.

CDR3 sequence (DNA): TGTGCCACCAGTGATCCCCCGGCAGATACGCAGTATTTT. Amino acid sequence: CATSDPPADTQYF. The chain uses TRBV24-1 and TRBJ2-3; D remains ambiguous. The V end was cut by 3 bases, the J end by 4 bases, with 7 bases between. Germline values: CDR1 KGHDR, CDR2 SFDVKD. The CDR3 is 13 amino acids.

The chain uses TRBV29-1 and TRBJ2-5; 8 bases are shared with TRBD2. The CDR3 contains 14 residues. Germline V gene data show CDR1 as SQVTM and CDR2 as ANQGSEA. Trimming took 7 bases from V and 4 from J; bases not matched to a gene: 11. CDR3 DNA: TGCAGCGCCCCGGGGGGGCCGTCGGGAGAGACCCAGTACTTC. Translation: CSAPGGPSGETQYF. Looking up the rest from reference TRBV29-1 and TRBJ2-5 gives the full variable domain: SAVISQKPSRDICQRGTSLTIQCQVDSQVTMMFWYRQQPGQSLTLIATANQGSEATYESGFVIDKFPISRPNLTFSTLTVSNMSPEDSSIYLCSAPGGPSGETQYFGPGTRLLVL.

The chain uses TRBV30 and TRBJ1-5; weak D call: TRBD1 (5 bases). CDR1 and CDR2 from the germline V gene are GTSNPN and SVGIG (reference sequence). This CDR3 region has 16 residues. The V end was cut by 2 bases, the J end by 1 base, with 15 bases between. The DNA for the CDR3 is TGTGCCTGGAGTCCCGGGACCGGTGTGAGCAATCAGCCCCAGCATTTT. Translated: CAWSPGTGVSNQPQHF. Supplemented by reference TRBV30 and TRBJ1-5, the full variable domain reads SQTIHQWPATLVQPVGSPLSLECTVEGTSNPNLYWYRQAAGRGLQLLFYSVGIGQISSEVPQNLSASRPQDRQFILSSKKLLLSDSGFYLCAWSPGTGVSNQPQHFGDGTRLSIL.

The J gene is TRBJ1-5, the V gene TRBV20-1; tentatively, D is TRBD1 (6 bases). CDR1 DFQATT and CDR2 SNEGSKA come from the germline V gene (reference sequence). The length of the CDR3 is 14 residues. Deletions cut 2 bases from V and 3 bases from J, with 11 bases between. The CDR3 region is CSARTTGYNQPQHF. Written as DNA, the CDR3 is TGCAGTGCTAGAACGACAGGTTACAATCAGCCCCAGCATTTT.

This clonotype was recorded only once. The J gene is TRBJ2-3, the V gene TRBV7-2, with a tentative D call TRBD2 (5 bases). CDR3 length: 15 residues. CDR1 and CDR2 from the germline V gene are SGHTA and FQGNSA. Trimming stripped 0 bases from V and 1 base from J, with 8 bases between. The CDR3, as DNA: TGTGCCAGCAGCTTAGCTAGCGTGCGCACAGATACGCAGTATTTT. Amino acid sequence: CASSLASVRTDTQYF.

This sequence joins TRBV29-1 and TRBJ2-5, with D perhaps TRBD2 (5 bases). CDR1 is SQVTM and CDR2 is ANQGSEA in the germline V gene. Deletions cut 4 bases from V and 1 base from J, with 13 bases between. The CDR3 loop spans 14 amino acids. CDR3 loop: CSVGTGMGQETQYF. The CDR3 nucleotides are TGCAGCGTTGGGACGGGGATGGGCCAAGAGACCCAGTACTTC.

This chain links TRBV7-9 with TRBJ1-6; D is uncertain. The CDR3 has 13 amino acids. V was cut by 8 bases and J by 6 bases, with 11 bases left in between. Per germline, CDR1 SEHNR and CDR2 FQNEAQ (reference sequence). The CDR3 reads CASATQLNSPLHF. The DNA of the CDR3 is TGTGCCAGCGCCACACAGCTTAATTCACCCCTCCACTTT.

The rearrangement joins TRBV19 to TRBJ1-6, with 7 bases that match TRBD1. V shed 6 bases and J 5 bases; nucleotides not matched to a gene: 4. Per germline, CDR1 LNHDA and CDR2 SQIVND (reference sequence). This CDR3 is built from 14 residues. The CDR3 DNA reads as TGTGCCAGTAGACCGACAGGGAATAATTCACCCCTCCACTTT. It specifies CASRPTGNNSPLHF. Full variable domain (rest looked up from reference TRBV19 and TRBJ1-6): DGGITQSPKYLFRKEGQNVTLSCEQNLNHDAMYWYRQDPGQGLRLIYYSQIVNDFQKGDIAEGYSVSREKKESFPLTVTSAQKNPTAFYLCASRPTGNNSPLHFGNGTRLTVT.

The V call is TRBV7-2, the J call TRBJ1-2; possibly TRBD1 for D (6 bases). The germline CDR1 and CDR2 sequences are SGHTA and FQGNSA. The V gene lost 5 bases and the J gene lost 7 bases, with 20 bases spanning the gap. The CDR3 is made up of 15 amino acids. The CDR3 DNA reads TGTGCCAGCAGCCTAGGGGGGCCAGGGACCTCTGGCTACACCTTC. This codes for CASSLGGPGTSGYTF.

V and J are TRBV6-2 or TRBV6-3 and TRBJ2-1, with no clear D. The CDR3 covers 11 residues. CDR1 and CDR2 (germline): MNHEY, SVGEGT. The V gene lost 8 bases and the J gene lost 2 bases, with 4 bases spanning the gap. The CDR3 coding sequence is TGTGCCAGCGGGCCCTACAATGAGCAGTTCTTC. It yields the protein CASGPYNEQFF.

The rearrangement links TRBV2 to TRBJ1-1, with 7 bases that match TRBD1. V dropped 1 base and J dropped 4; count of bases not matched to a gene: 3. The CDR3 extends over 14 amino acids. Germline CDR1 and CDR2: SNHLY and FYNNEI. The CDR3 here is CASSEVPGGTEAFF. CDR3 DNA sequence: TGTGCCAGCAGTGAAGTCCCAGGGGGCACTGAAGCTTTCTTT.

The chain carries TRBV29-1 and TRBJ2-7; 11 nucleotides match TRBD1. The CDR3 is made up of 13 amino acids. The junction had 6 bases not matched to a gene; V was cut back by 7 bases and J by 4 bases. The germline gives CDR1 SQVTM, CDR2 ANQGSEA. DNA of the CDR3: TGCAGCGCGACGGGACAGGGGGGTTACGAGCAGTACTTC. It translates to CSATGQGGYEQYF.

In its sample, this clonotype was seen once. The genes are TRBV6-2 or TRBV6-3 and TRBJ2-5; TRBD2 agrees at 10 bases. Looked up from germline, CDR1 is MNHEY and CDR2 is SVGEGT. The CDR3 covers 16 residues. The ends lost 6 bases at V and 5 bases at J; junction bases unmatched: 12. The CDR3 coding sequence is TGTGCCAGCAGCCGCCCTAGCGGGGGCCACGGGGAGACCCAGTACTTC. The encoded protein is CASSRPSGGHGETQYF.

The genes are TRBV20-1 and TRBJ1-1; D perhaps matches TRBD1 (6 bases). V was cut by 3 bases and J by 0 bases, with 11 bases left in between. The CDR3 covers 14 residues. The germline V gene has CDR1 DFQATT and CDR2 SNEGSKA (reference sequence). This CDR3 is CSARDRLMNTEAFF. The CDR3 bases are TGCAGTGCTAGGGACAGACTCATGAACACTGAAGCTTTCTTT.

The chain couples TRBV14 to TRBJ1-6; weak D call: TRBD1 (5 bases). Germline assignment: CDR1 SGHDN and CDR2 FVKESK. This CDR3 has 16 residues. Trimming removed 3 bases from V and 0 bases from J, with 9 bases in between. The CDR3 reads CASSHGGGSYNSPLHF. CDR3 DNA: TGTGCCAGCAGCCATGGTGGGGGCTCCTATAATTCACCCCTCCACTTT. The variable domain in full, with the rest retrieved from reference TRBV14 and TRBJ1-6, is EAGVTQFPSHSVIEKGQTVTLRCDPISGHDNLYWYRRVMGKEIKFLLHFVKESKQDESGMPNNRFLAERTGGTYSTLKVQPAELEDSGVYFCASSHGGGSYNSPLHFGNGTRLTVT.

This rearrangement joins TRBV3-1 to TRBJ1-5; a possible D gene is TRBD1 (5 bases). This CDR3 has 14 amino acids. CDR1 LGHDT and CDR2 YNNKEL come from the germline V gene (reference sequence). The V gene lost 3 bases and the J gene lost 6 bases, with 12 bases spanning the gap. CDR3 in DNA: TGTGCCAGCAGCCAGCAGGGTATCGGTCAGCCCCAGCATTTT. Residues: CASSQQGIGQPQHF.

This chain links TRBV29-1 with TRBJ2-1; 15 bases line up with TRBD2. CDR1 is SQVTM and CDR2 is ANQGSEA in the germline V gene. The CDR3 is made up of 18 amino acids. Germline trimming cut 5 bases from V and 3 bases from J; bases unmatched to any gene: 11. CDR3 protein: CSVSSGTSGGLRYNEQFF. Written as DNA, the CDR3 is TGCAGCGTTTCCTCCGGGACTAGCGGGGGGCTTCGCTACAATGAGCAGTTCTTC.